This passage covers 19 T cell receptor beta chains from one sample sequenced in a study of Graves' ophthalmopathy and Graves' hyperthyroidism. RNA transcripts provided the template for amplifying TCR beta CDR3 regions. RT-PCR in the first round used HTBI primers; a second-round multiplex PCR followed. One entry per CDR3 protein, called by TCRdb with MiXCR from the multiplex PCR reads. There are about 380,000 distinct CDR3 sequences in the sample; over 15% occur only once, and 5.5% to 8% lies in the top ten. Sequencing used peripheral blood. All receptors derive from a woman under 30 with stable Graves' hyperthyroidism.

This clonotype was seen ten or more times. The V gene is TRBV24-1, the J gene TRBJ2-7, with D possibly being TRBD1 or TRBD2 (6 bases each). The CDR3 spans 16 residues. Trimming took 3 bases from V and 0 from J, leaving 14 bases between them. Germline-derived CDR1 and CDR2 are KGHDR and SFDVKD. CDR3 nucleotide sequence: TGTGCCACCAGTGATGGAACGGGGGCGAGCTCCTACGAGCAGTACTTC. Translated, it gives CATSDGTGASSYEQYF.

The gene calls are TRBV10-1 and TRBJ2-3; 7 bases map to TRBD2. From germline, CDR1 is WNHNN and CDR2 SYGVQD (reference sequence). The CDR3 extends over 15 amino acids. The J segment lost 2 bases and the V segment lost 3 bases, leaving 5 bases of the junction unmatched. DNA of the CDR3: TGCGCCAGCAGTGAAACTAGCGATGCCACAGATACGCAGTATTTT. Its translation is CASSETSDATDTQYF.

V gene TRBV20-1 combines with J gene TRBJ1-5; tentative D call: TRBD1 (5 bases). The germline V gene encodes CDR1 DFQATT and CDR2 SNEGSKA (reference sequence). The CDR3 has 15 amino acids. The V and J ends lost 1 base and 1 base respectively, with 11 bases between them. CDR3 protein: CSARAPGRSNQPQHF. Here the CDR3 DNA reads TGCAGTGCTAGAGCCCCGGGACGGAGCAATCAGCCCCAGCATTTT.

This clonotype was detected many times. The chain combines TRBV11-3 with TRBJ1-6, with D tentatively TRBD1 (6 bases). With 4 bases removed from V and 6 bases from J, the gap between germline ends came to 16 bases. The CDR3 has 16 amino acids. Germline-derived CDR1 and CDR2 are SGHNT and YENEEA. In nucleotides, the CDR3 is TGTGCCAGCAGCTACAGGGTGGGTGGAGGTAATTCACCCCTCCACTTT. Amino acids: CASSYRVGGGNSPLHF.

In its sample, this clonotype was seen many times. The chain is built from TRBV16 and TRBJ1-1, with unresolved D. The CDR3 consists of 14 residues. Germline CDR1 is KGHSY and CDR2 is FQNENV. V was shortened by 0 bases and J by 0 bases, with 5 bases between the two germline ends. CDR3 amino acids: CASSQSVMNTEAFF. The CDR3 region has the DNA TGTGCCAGCAGCCAATCCGTTATGAACACTGAAGCTTTCTTT.

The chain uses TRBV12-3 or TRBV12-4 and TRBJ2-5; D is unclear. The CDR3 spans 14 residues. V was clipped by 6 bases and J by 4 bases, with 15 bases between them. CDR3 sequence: CASSDVEVGETQYF. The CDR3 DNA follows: TGTGCCAGCAGCGACGTCGAGGTGGGAGAGACCCAGTACTTC.

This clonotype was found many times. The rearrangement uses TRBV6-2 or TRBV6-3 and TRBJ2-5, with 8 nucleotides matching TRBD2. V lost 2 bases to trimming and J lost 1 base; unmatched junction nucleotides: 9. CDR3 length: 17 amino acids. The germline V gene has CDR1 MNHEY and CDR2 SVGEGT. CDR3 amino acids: CASSYRRSGGAQETQYF. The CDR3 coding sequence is TGTGCCAGCAGTTACAGGAGAAGCGGGGGTGCCCAAGAGACCCAGTACTTC.

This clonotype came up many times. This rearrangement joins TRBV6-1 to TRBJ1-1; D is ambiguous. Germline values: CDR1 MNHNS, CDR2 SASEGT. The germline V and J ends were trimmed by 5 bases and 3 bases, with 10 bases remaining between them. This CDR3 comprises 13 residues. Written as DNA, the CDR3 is TGTGCCAGCAGTACGGACTGGGACACTGAAGCTTTCTTT. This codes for CASSTDWDTEAFF.

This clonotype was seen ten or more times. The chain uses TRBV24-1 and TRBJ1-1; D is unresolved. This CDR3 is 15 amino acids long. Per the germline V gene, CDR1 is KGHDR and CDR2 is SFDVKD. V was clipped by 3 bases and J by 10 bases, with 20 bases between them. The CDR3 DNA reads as TGTGCCACCAGTGATCCTTCTCGGGGAGGTGACGGAGCTTTCTTT. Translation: CATSDPSRGGDGAFF.

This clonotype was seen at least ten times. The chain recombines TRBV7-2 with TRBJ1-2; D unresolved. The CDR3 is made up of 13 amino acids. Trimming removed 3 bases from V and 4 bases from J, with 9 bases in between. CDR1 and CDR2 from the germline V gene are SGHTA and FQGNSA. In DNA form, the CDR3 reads TGTGCCAGCAGCTTCGGACCCGGCTATGGCTACACCTTC. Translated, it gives CASSFGPGYGYTF.

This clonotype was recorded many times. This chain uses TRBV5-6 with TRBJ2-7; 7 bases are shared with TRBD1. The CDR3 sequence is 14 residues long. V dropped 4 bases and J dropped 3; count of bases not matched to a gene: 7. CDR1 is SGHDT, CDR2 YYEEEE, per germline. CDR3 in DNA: TGTGCCAGCAGCCCGATAGACAGGGTCTACGAGCAGTACTTC. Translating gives CASSPIDRVYEQYF.

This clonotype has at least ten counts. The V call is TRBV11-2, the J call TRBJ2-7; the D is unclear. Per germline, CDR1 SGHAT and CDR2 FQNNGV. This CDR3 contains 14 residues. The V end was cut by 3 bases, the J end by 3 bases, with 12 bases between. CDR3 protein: CASSFQIENYEQYF. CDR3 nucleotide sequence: TGTGCCAGCAGCTTCCAAATTGAGAACTACGAGCAGTACTTC.

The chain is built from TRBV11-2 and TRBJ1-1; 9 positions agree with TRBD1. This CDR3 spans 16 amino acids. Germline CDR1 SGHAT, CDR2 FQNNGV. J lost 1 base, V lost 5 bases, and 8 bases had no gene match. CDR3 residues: CASSPRTGATNTEAFF. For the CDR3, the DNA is TGTGCCAGCAGCCCGAGGACAGGGGCAACGAACACTGAAGCTTTCTTT.

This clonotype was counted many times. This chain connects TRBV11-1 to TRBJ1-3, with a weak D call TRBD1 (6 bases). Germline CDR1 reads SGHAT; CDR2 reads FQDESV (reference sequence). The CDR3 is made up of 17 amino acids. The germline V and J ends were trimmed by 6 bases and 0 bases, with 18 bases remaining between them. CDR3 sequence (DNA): TGTGCCAGCAGACCCCGGGGGGCGGACCGCTCTGGAAACACCATATATTTT. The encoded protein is CASRPRGADRSGNTIYF.

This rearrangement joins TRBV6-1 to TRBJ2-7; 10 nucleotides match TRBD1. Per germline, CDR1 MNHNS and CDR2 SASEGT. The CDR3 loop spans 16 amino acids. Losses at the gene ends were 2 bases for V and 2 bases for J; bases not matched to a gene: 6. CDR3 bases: TGTGCCAGCAGTGAATCTCAGACAGGGGGCACCTACGAGCAGTACTTC. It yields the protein CASSESQTGGTYEQYF.

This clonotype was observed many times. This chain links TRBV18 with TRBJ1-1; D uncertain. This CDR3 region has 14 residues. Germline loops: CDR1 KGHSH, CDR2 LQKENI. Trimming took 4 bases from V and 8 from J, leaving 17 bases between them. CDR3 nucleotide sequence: TGTGCCAGCTCACTCTCTCTCCCCAGGACGGAAGCTTTCTTT. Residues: CASSLSLPRTEAFF.

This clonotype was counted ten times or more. Written as DNA, the CDR3 is TGTGCCAGCAGTTACGGACGAAACACTGAAGCTTTCTTT. Its translation is CASSYGRNTEAFF. V usage is TRBV6-5 and J usage is TRBJ1-1; D gene ambiguous. Germline assignment: CDR1 MNHEY and CDR2 SVGAGI. The CDR3 has 13 amino acids. Trimming left V 2 bases short and J 2 bases short, with 6 bases between.

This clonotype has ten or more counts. CDR3 amino acids: CASTLSGPPLDEQYF. CDR3 DNA: TGTGCCAGCACCCTTAGCGGCCCGCCCCTTGACGAGCAGTACTTC. The chain has TRBV7-8 and TRBJ2-7; tentatively, D is TRBD2 (6 bases). CDR1 and CDR2 from the germline V gene are SGHVS and FQNEAQ. V was trimmed by 7 bases and J by 5 bases, leaving 21 bases between them. CDR3 length: 15 residues.

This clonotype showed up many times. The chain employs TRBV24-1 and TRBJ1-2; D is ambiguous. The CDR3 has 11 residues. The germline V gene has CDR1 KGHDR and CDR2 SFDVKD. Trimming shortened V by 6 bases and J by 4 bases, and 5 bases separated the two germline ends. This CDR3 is CATSNTYGYTF. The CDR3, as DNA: TGTGCCACCAGTAACACCTATGGCTACACCTTC.